Following are 16 T cell receptor beta chains from one sample sequenced in a study of OX40 agonist ivuxolimab in advanced cancers. Clones were read by immunoSEQ multiplex PCR, and TCRdb kept only the in-frame ones, dropping some. The profile shows some 68,000 clones, about 89% of them singletons. Sequenced here: CD4+ or CD8+ T cells sorted from blood, sampled in a trial of the OX40 agonist ivuxolimab. These TCRs come from an adult with an advanced solid tumor such as melanoma, head and neck, liver or kidney cancer.

This chain connects TRBV6-1 to TRBJ2-4; maybe TRBD1 (5 bases). In germline, CDR1 is MNHNS, CDR2 SASEGT. The CDR3 runs to 12 residues. V lost 4 bases to trimming and J lost 8 bases, with 9 bases between them. CDR3 nucleotides: TGTGCCAGCAGTGCCGACAGTGACATTCAGTACTTC. This encodes CASSADSDIQYF.

The chain links TRBV28 to TRBJ2-3; no reliable D call. Germline values: CDR1 MDHEN, CDR2 SYDVKM. The CDR3 extends over 12 amino acids. V lost 5 bases and J lost 10, with 13 bases in between. CDR3 residues: CASSRKPFAQYF. The CDR3 nucleotides read TGTGCCAGCAGTAGAAAACCGTTTGCGCAGTATTTT.

In the case of this clone: The junction does not match germline at one end; this may be a read error. This chain connects TRBV18 to TRBJ1-3, with a possible D match to TRBD1 (6 bases). CDR1 is KGHSH, CDR2 LQKENI, per germline. The CDR3 totals 14 residues. The CDR3 DNA reads as TGTGCCAGCTCACCGGACGGAGGGGGAAGCACCATATATTTT. Translation gives CASSPDGGGSTIYF.

This sequence joins TRBV10-3 and TRBJ2-5; D tentatively fits TRBD1 or TRBD2 (5 bases each). The CDR3 length is 17 residues. Trimming cost V 3 bases and J 1 base, with 18 bases left between them. CDR1 ENHRY and CDR2 SYGVKD come from the germline V gene. Here the CDR3 reads CAISETEGSPSQETQYF. Written as DNA, the CDR3 is TGTGCCATCAGTGAAACAGAGGGGAGCCCCTCCCAAGAGACCCAGTACTTC.

V and J are TRBV10-3 and TRBJ1-3; D perhaps matches TRBD1 (5 bases). CDR1 is ENHRY and CDR2 is SYGVKD in the germline V gene. The CDR3 loop spans 13 amino acids. V shed 11 bases and J shed 0 bases, with 11 bases lying between them. CDR3 sequence (DNA): TGTGCCTCAGGGAGTCCCTCTGGAAACACCATATATTTT. Its translation is CASGSPSGNTIYF.

The genes are TRBV5-5 and TRBJ1-6; tentatively, D is TRBD1 (6 bases). V was pared by 2 bases and J by 6 bases, with 15 bases between. The length of the CDR3 is 16 residues. Germline V gives CDR1 SGHKS, CDR2 YYEKEE (reference sequence). Here the CDR3 reads CASSLGLGGRNSPLHF. The CDR3 bases are TGTGCCAGCAGCTTAGGGCTGGGGGGGCGTAATTCACCCCTCCACTTT.

CDR3 amino acids: CASSQSARDTIYF. CDR3 coding DNA: TGCGCCAGCAGCCAATCGGCGAGGGACACCATATATTTT. J is TRBJ1-3 and V is TRBV4-1; D is uncertain. V was cut by 2 bases and J by 8 bases, with 10 bases left in between. The germline V gene has CDR1 MGHRA and CDR2 YSYEKL. There are 13 residues in the CDR3.

The V gene is TRBV19, the J gene TRBJ2-7, with 7 bases that match TRBD1. The CDR3 totals 14 residues. Germline lookup yields CDR1 LNHDA and CDR2 SQIVND (reference sequence). The V and J ends lost 5 bases and 3 bases, in that order; junction bases with no gene match: 7. This CDR3 is CASSRTGTNYEQYF. The CDR3 DNA reads TGTGCCAGTAGTCGGACAGGCACTAACTACGAGCAGTACTTC.

This rearrangement joins TRBV6-1 to TRBJ2-5, with D perhaps assigned TRBD1 or TRBD2 (5 bases each). The CDR3 contains 13 residues. V dropped 5 bases and J dropped 4 bases, with 11 bases sitting between them. Looked up from germline, CDR1 is MNHNS and CDR2 is SASEGT. CDR3 nucleotide sequence: TGTGCCAGCAGTCGGGACCCCGGAGAGACCCAGTACTTC. Its translation: CASSRDPGETQYF.

Ten or more counts support this clone. This sample includes further DNA sequences coding for the same CDR3. The chain recombines TRBV29-1 with TRBJ1-2; D remains ambiguous. CDR1 and CDR2 from the germline V gene are SQVTM and ANQGSEA. This CDR3 has 11 amino acids. Between the trimmed V and J ends, which lost 8 bases and 2 bases, there was a span of 9 bases. For the CDR3, the DNA is TGCAGCCTAGACCGCAACTATGGCTACACCTTC. It translates to CSLDRNYGYTF.

The sample holds one count of this clone. This chain uses TRBV6-6 with TRBJ2-7; 8 bases fit TRBD2. Unmatched junction bases numbered 1, after V lost 0 bases and J lost 3 bases. The CDR3 totals 14 residues. CDR1 and CDR2 (germline): MNHNY, SVGAGI (reference sequence). This chain's CDR3 is CASSYSSGSYEQYF. CDR3 DNA: TGTGCCAGCAGTTACTCCAGCGGGAGCTACGAGCAGTACTTC.

This rearrangement joins TRBV20-1 to TRBJ1-2, with 9 bases fitting TRBD1. The CDR3 extends over 11 amino acids. The junction had 3 bases not matched to a gene; V was cut back by 5 bases and J by 8 bases. Germline V lookup: CDR1 DFQATT, CDR2 SNEGSKA (reference sequence). The CDR3 nucleotides read TGCAGTGCTTGGACAGGGGACGGCTACACCTTC. Encoded protein: CSAWTGDGYTF.

This chain uses TRBV5-1 with TRBJ2-3, with TRBD2 identical over 13 bases. This CDR3 comprises 16 residues. Losses at the gene ends were 3 bases for V and 4 bases for J; bases not matched to a gene: 5. Germline V gene sequence: CDR1 SGHRS, CDR2 YFSETQ. The CDR3: CASSSRLAGGADTQYF. The CDR3 nucleotides read TGCGCCAGCAGCTCGCGACTAGCGGGAGGAGCAGATACGCAGTATTTT.

This rearrangement joins TRBV5-6 to TRBJ2-6; 7 nucleotides agree with TRBD1. The CDR3 is 17 amino acids. With V trimmed by 1 base and J by 4 bases, 8 bases remained unmatched. Germline-derived CDR1 and CDR2 are SGHDT and YYEEEE. The DNA of the CDR3 is TGTGCCAGCAGCTTGCTGGGACAGAGCGAGGGGGCCAACGTCCTGACTTTC. Residues: CASSLLGQSEGANVLTF.

The V and J genes are TRBV5-1 and TRBJ1-1, with D perhaps TRBD1 (6 bases). Germline V gives CDR1 SGHRS, CDR2 YFSETQ. The CDR3 loop spans 15 amino acids. Trimming cost V 0 bases and J 0 bases, with 9 bases left between them. The CDR3 DNA follows: TGCGCCAGCAGCTTGGGCGGGACAATGAACACTGAAGCTTTCTTT. Residues: CASSLGGTMNTEAFF.

The rearrangement links TRBV6-1 to TRBJ2-7; 12 positions agree with TRBD1. CDR1 and CDR2 (germline): MNHNS, SASEGT. V shed 3 bases, J shed 6 bases, and the junction held 3 bases outside the gene matches. The length of the CDR3 is 14 residues. Here the CDR3 DNA reads TGTGCCAGCAGTGAGGGGACAGGGGGCTTCGAGCAGTACTTC. Protein: CASSEGTGGFEQYF.